These T cell receptor beta chains were read from a single sample in a study of molecular identifiers for immune sequencing clone quantification. From the PCR reads, TCRdb called clonotypes with MiXCR, one entry per CDR3 protein. The sample records some 590,000 distinct CDR3 sequences, 25% being singletons. The sample comprised naive CD8+ T cells from blood, with Jurkat cell RNA spiked in. The receptors stem from a human donor in good health. Some libraries in this study had Jurkat cell RNA spiked in. Each CDR3 is given with its conserved first and last residue. D genes are given only for firm matches. Not every row has a clone size; where given, it reads once, few, many or a size class.

d_call j_call clone_size v_call cdr3_aa cdr3_nt
TRBD2 TRBJ2-3 . TRBV4-3 CASSQVWASGRRSAQYF TGCGCCAGCAGCCAAGTTTGGGCTAGCGGGAGAAGGTCGGCGCAGTATTTT
. TRBJ1-2 many TRBV29-1 CSVGVNYGYTF TGCAGCGTTGGAGTTAACTATGGCTACACCTTC
. TRBJ2-1 . TRBV25-1 CASSEHGSSYNEQFF TGTGCCAGCAGTGAACACGGGAGCTCCTACAATGAGCAGTTCTTC
. TRBJ2-1 . TRBV20-1 CSASWGNEQSF TGCAGTGCTAGTTGGGGCAATGAGCAGTCCTTC
. TRBJ2-7 many TRBV5-1 CASSLYPGAYEQYF TGCGCCAGCAGCTTGTACCCAGGGGCCTACGAGCAGTACTTC
TRBD1 TRBJ1-2 many TRBV29-1 CSVEDPDRGGYTF TGCAGCGTTGAAGATCCGGACAGGGGAGGCTACACCTTC
. TRBJ2-7 many TRBV7-2 CASTQGGGRRYEQYF TGTGCCAGCACTCAAGGGGGGGGGAGGCGGTACGAGCAGTACTTC
. TRBJ2-1 few TRBV6-5 CASSYGGWDEQFF TGTGCCAGCAGTTATGGGGGCTGGGATGAGCAGTTCTTC
. TRBJ2-7 . TRBV6-2/TRBV6-3 CASSYSKGTDNSYEQYF TGTGCCAGCAGTTACTCGAAAGGGACGGATAACTCCTACGAGCAGTACTTC
. TRBJ1-1 many TRBV9 CASSVGFGTEAFF TGTGCCAGCAGCGTAGGATTCGGCACTGAAGCTTTCTTT
. TRBJ2-7 many TRBV7-6 CASSPGPNRGYYEQYF TGTGCCAGCAGTCCAGGCCCGAACCGGGGATACTACGAGCAGTACTTC
TRBD1 TRBJ2-3 few TRBV6-5 CASRGQGYISGTDTQYF TGTGCCAGTCGGGGACAGGGTTATATCAGCGGCACAGATACGCAGTATTTT
. TRBJ1-1 . TRBV11-2 CASSLLSGRGGEAFF TGTGCCAGCAGCTTACTGAGTGGCAGGGGCGGTGAAGCTTTCTTT
TRBD2 TRBJ2-7 . TRBV7-9 CASSSTREGEQYF TGTGCCAGCAGCTCCACCCGGGAGGGCGAGCAGTACTTC
TRBD2 TRBJ2-1 . TRBV4-2 CASSQLGLAGKYERFF TGTGCCAGCAGCCAACTGGGACTAGCGGGAAAGTATGAGCGGTTCTTC
. TRBJ2-2 . TRBV5-4 CASSEWTRGPGELFF TGTGCCAGCAGCGAATGGACAAGGGGACCCGGGGAGCTGTTTTTT
. TRBJ2-5 few TRBV19 CASSIEGGQETQYF TGTGCCAGTAGTATAGAAGGGGGGCAAGAGACCCAGTACTTC
. TRBJ2-2 . TRBV29-1 CSVDAGATGELFF TGCAGCGTTGATGCAGGGGCGACCGGGGAGCTGTTTTTT
. TRBJ1-1 . TRBV29-1 CSVEEVGGEAFF TGCAGCGTTGAAGAAGTGGGGGGTGAAGCTTTCTTT
. TRBJ2-3 . TRBV4-1 CARRQAPAVPTDTQYF TGCGCCCGCCGCCAAGCGCCCGCTGTCCCCACAGATACGCAGTATTTT
. TRBJ1-4 . TRBV2 CASRGPEKLFF TGTGCCAGCAGGGGACCCGAAAAACTGTTTTTT
TRBD2 TRBJ2-1 . TRBV14 CASSLVAGGPHEQFF TGTGCCAGCAGCCTAGTGGCGGGGGGGCCTCATGAGCAGTTCTTC
. TRBJ1-6 . TRBV7-9 CASSPLAGFEPLHF TGTGCCAGCAGCCCTCTCGCGGGCTTCGAACCCCTCCACTTT
. TRBJ1-5 many TRBV5-6 CASSLKGSNQPQHF TGTGCCAGCAGCTTGAAGGGGAGCAATCAGCCCCAGCATTTT
TRBD2 TRBJ2-1 many TRBV6-2/TRBV6-3 CASSFTLAAYNEQFF TGTGCCAGCAGTTTTACACTAGCGGCCTACAATGAGCAGTTCTTC
. TRBJ2-7 once TRBV11-2 CASTQVPYEQYF TGTGCCAGCACCCAAGTCCCCTACGAGCAGTACTTC
. TRBJ2-2 . TRBV15 CATSSGGNTGELFF TGTGCCACCAGCAGTGGGGGAAACACCGGGGAGCTGTTTTTT
TRBD2 TRBJ2-7 few TRBV27 CASSLSVGSGASSYEQYF TGTGCCAGCAGTTTATCGGTGGGTAGCGGGGCTAGCTCCTACGAGCAGTACTTC
. TRBJ2-3 . TRBV27 CASSPTPSTDTQYF TGTGCCAGCAGCCCTACCCCTAGCACAGATACGCAGTATTTT
. TRBJ1-1 . TRBV13 CASSFNRFEGAFF TGTGCCAGCAGCTTTAACAGGTTTGAGGGAGCTTTCTTT
. TRBJ1-1 . TRBV20-1 CSAKRRGRVDTEAFF TGCAGTGCTAAGCGGCGAGGGCGAGTGGATACTGAAGCTTTCTTT
. TRBJ1-1 . TRBV11-2 CAGSLWSVTEAFF TGTGCCGGCAGCTTATGGTCTGTTACTGAAGCTTTCTTT
TRBD1 TRBJ1-1 many TRBV7-2 CASSYGTGGTEAFF TGTGCCAGCAGCTATGGGACAGGGGGTACTGAAGCTTTCTTT
. TRBJ2-7 many TRBV6-2/TRBV6-3 CASSYPNRTAETVEQYF TGTGCCAGCAGTTACCCGAACCGAACGGCTGAAACAGTCGAGCAGTACTTC
TRBD1 TRBJ1-4 few TRBV9 CASSVEGTGNEKLFF TGTGCCAGCAGCGTAGAAGGGACAGGGAATGAAAAACTGTTTTTT
TRBD2 TRBJ2-3 few TRBV20-1 CSARDFQRGPPDTQYF TGCAGTGCTAGAGATTTTCAGCGGGGACCTCCAGATACGCAGTATTTT
. TRBJ1-5 many TRBV7-2 CASSLVEDSFYSNQPQHF TGTGCCAGCAGCTTAGTCGAGGACAGTTTTTATAGCAATCAGCCCCAGCATTTT
TRBD2 TRBJ2-1 few TRBV12-3/TRBV12-4 CASSYVSGRENNEQFF TGTGCCAGCAGTTATGTTAGCGGGAGGGAGAACAATGAGCAGTTCTTC
. TRBJ1-5 . TRBV19 CASLVRGHHQPQHF TGTGCCAGTCTCGTTCGGGGCCACCATCAGCCCCAGCATTTT
. TRBJ1-1 many TRBV7-9 CASSLEGHTEAFF TGTGCCAGCAGCTTAGAGGGACACACTGAAGCTTTCTTT
. TRBJ2-7 many TRBV6-2/TRBV6-3 CASSYVGSYEQYF TGTGCCAGCAGTTACGTAGGAAGCTACGAGCAGTACTTC
. TRBJ1-5 few TRBV27 CASSFGPNSNQPQHF TGTGCCAGCAGTTTTGGCCCAAATAGCAATCAGCCCCAGCATTTT
TRBD1 TRBJ1-6 many TRBV15 CATSTGQAAYNSPLHF TGTGCCACCAGCACAGGACAGGCGGCCTATAATTCACCCCTCCACTTT
. TRBJ2-7 many TRBV7-9 CASSAETRSYEQYF TGTGCCAGCAGCGCAGAGACTAGATCCTACGAGCAGTACTTC
. TRBJ1-4 . TRBV11-2 CASSLCENSPLEKLFF TGTGCCAGCAGCTTATGTGAGAATAGCCCTCTTGAAAAACTGTTTTTT
TRBD2 TRBJ2-5 many TRBV7-9 CASSLLAGRQETQYF TGTGCCAGCAGCTTATTAGCGGGGCGACAAGAGACCCAGTACTTC
. TRBJ2-7 . TRBV5-6 CASSLVGLYRSYEQYF TGTGCCAGCAGCTTGGTGGGCCTCTATCGCTCCTACGAGCAGTACTTC
TRBD2 TRBJ2-7 . TRBV15 CATSRTSGTYEQYF TGTGCCACCAGCCGGACTAGCGGAACCTACGAGCAGTACTTC
TRBD2 TRBJ2-3 many TRBV7-9 CASSSYGLAGDTDTQYF TGTGCCAGCAGCTCCTACGGACTAGCGGGGGACACAGATACGCAGTATTTT
. TRBJ2-2 . TRBV7-9 CASSLASTRGGNTGELFF TGTGCCAGCAGCTTAGCCTCCACACGAGGGGGAAACACCGGGGAGCTGTTTTTT
TRBD2 TRBJ2-7 . TRBV27 CASSRAGLAGYEQYF TGTGCCAGCAGTCGGGCGGGACTAGCGGGCTACGAGCAGTACTTC
. TRBJ1-6 . TRBV28 CASSSPPGTGPASDNSPLHF TGTGCCAGCAGCTCCCCCCCGGGAACAGGGCCAGCGTCAGATAATTCACCCCTCCACTTT
TRBD2 TRBJ2-5 . TRBV7-9 CASSPPAGAPATQYF TGTGCCAGCAGCCCCCCAGCGGGGGCCCCGGCGACCCAGTACTTC